This T cell receptor beta chain was recorded in a study of cytomegalovirus exposure and HLA in healthy donors. The study ran its PCR with 60 Vbeta and 13 Jbeta primers. The table came from immunoSEQ multiplex PCR; TCRdb's copy has only in-frame clones and leaves some out. Among 95,000 to 150,000 clones, 74% were seen once, and the ten largest hold over 3.5%. V was clipped by 2 bases and J by 2 bases; unmatched bases: 8. Germline V lookup: CDR1 GTSNPN, CDR2 SVGIG (reference sequence). CDR3 size: 15 residues. Study-level points and caveats: Later analysis suggested links between common viral pathogens and several top significant clusters. In vitro testing confirmed a few CMV-associated chains as specific for CMV antigens.

Of note for this clone: Its antigen is as yet unknown.

The receptor's source is a woman in her forties or fifties in good health and CMV-seropositive. The sequenced material came from PBMCs. The chain carries TRBV30 and TRBJ2-5; TRBD1 aligns across 7 bases. The CDR3: CAWSIGTDLQETQYF. The CDR3 nucleotides are TGTGCCTGGAGTATCGGGACAGACCTACAAGAGACCCAGTACTTC.